Each of the 26 T cell receptor beta chains below was sequenced from the same sample in a study of CD8 T cells in ankylosing spondylitis. These receptors have no known antigen. TCRdb recomputed calls from the 5' RACE reads with MiXCR, one row per CDR3 protein. The profile covers fewer than 550,000 distinct CDR3 sequences, with roughly 5.2% appearing a single time and approximately 4% taken by the ten largest. Whole-study results and caveats: Among TCR beta sequences, a motif of fewer than 10 highly homologous variants appeared characteristic of ankylosing spondylitis blood.

The specimen was blood, either unsorted or a sorted T cell fraction (not recorded which). All receptors come from a male donor with ankylosing spondylitis.

The sample holds many counts of this clonotype. The chain recombines TRBV6-1 with TRBJ1-5; the D is unclear. V dropped 5 bases and J dropped 8 bases, with 13 bases sitting between them. From germline, CDR1 is MNHNS and CDR2 SASEGT. CDR3 length: 13 residues. The CDR3 DNA reads TGTGCCAGCAGTCCGACGCCCCCCGAGCCCCAGCATTTT. Its protein product is CASSPTPPEPQHF.

This clonotype was detected many times. The rearrangement uses TRBV5-1 and TRBJ2-1; 9 bases are shared with TRBD2. V lost 3 bases, J lost 9 bases, and 13 bases stayed unmatched. This CDR3 spans 16 amino acids. The V gene's germline CDR1 is SGHRS and CDR2 YFSETQ. The CDR3, as DNA: TGCGCCAGCAGCTCCCAAAGCGGGAGGTTCTCCTCTGAGCAGTTCTTC. This codes for CASSSQSGRFSSEQFF.

There are many counts of this clonotype. The chain uses TRBV5-1 and TRBJ2-3; perhaps TRBD2 as D (5 bases). Germline V CDR1 and CDR2: SGHRS, YFSETQ. V gave up 3 bases and J gave up 1 base, with 9 bases separating them. The CDR3 runs 14 residues. CDR3 residues: CASSSAGGTDTQYF. In nucleotides, the CDR3 is TGCGCCAGCAGCTCCGCCGGGGGCACAGATACGCAGTATTTT.

Ten or more counts support this clonotype. The chain carries TRBV25-1 and TRBJ2-7; 8 bases are shared with TRBD1. This CDR3 is built from 15 residues. Germline CDR1 is MGHDK and CDR2 is SYGVNS. Trimming at V came to 1 base and at J to 9 bases, leaving 11 bases not matched to a gene. CDR3 sequence: CASSELGQGIVWQYF. CDR3 bases: TGTGCCAGCAGTGAATTAGGACAGGGAATAGTTTGGCAGTACTTC.

This clonotype was counted at least ten times. The gene calls are TRBV7-6 and TRBJ2-7; the match to TRBD1 covers 8 bases. The germline V gene has CDR1 SGHVS and CDR2 FNYEAQ. This CDR3 comprises 18 residues. Germline trimming cut 5 bases from V and 4 bases from J; bases unmatched to any gene: 19. The CDR3 DNA reads TGTGCCAGCAGCCAACGAAACTTTCAATCGGGACAGGTTTACGAGCAGTACTTC. Protein product: CASSQRNFQSGQVYEQYF.

This clonotype turned up a few times. The chain carries TRBV7-2 and TRBJ1-3; D might be TRBD1 (6 bases). V gave up 4 bases and J gave up 9 bases, with 19 bases separating them. Germline V gives CDR1 SGHTA, CDR2 FQGNSA. The CDR3 extends over 15 amino acids. CDR3 protein: CASSSDLARGGTIYF. In DNA, the CDR3 is TGTGCCAGCAGCTCAGACTTGGCCAGGGGAGGCACCATATATTTT.

This clonotype was counted many times. V gene TRBV28 combines with J gene TRBJ2-7; D gene uncertain. CDR3 size: 14 residues. Germline V gene data show CDR1 as MDHEN and CDR2 as SYDVKM. Trimming pared 2 bases from V and 4 bases from J, leaving 12 bases between. CDR3 residues: CASSLMGHSYEQYF. The CDR3 nucleotides are TGTGCCAGCAGTTTAATGGGTCACTCGTACGAGCAGTACTTC.

This clonotype was seen at least ten times. The chain has TRBV4-1 and TRBJ2-7; 7 bases map to TRBD2. Germline assignment: CDR1 MGHRA and CDR2 YSYEKL. The CDR3 is 15 residues long. Trimming took 4 bases from V and 2 from J; bases not matched to a gene: 8. The CDR3 spells CASSPAGGRAYEQYF. In DNA form, the CDR3 reads TGCGCCAGCAGCCCCGCCGGAGGGAGGGCCTACGAGCAGTACTTC.

The chain couples TRBV27 to TRBJ2-7; 9 nucleotides align to TRBD1. Germline CDR1 MNHEY, CDR2 SMNVEV (reference sequence). The V gene end was trimmed by 0 bases and the J gene end by 0 bases; junction bases not matched to a gene: 6. This CDR3 contains 17 residues. The CDR3 region is CASSLSAGTGLSYEQYF. The CDR3 nucleotides are TGTGCCAGCAGTTTATCGGCCGGGACAGGGCTCTCCTACGAGCAGTACTTC.

Points on this clonotype: One base away lies a much larger clone, so this may be a sequencing read error. V usage is TRBV13 and J usage is TRBJ2-1, with D unresolved. The assigned J gene may be wrong: the sequence end matches TRBJ2-7 better. CDR1 is PRHDT and CDR2 is FYEKMQ in the germline V gene (reference sequence). CDR3 size: 13 residues. In DNA form, the CDR3 reads TGTGCCAGCAGCCACGGGCAATATGGGGAGCAGTACTTC. Translated, it gives CASSHGQYGEQYF.

This clonotype was recorded at least ten times. The chain combines TRBV20-1 with TRBJ1-1; TRBD1 might be the D (6 bases). The CDR3 is made up of 16 amino acids. Germline values: CDR1 DFQATT, CDR2 SNEGSKA (reference sequence). Trimming removed 0 bases from V and 4 bases from J, with 18 bases in between. The CDR3 region is CSARDPGQGLGTEAFF. CDR3 nucleotide sequence: TGCAGTGCTAGAGATCCGGGGCAGGGGCTGGGCACTGAAGCTTTCTTT.

This clonotype was counted ten times or more. CDR3 region: CSARARGRSYEQYF. The CDR3, as DNA: TGCAGTGCTAGGGCCAGGGGACGTTCCTACGAGCAGTACTTC. The chain is built from TRBV20-1 and TRBJ2-7; tentatively, D is TRBD1 (6 bases). Trimming removed 3 bases from V and 1 base from J, with 13 bases in between. Germline V gives CDR1 DFQATT, CDR2 SNEGSKA (reference sequence). The CDR3 consists of 14 residues.

Many counts were recorded for this clonotype. The chain joins TRBV27 to TRBJ2-7, with D maybe TRBD1 (5 bases). Germline CDR1 reads MNHEY; CDR2 reads SMNVEV (reference sequence). Trimming took 4 bases from V and 4 from J, leaving 14 bases between them. This CDR3 has 14 residues. The CDR3: CASSSIVQGYEQYF. The CDR3 DNA sequence: TGTGCCAGCAGTTCCATCGTCCAGGGATACGAGCAGTACTTC.

The table lists this clonotype with many counts. The chain uses TRBV4-2 and TRBJ2-2; possibly TRBD2 for D (6 bases). Trimming stripped 6 bases from V and 7 bases from J, with 15 bases between. The CDR3 contains 14 residues. The germline CDR1 and CDR2 sequences are LGHNA and YNFKEQ. CDR3 bases: TGTGCCAGCAGTTTGAGGAGCGGGTTCGGGGAGCTGTTTTTT. Translation: CASSLRSGFGELFF.

This clonotype appeared many times. The rearrangement links TRBV5-1 to TRBJ1-6; perhaps TRBD1 as D (6 bases). CDR3 length equals 16 residues. The V gene's germline CDR1 is SGHRS and CDR2 YFSETQ. Trimming removed 0 bases at V and 7 bases at J, with 14 bases between. CDR3 in DNA: TGCGCCAGCAGCTTGGTCGCGGGACACCAAAATTCACCCCTCCACTTT. Protein sequence: CASSLVAGHQNSPLHF.

This clonotype appeared many times. The chain recombines TRBV6-2 or TRBV6-3 with TRBJ2-1, with no clear D. Looked up from germline, CDR1 is MNHEY and CDR2 is SVGEGT. The CDR3 extends over 14 amino acids. The germline V and J ends were trimmed by 8 bases and 0 bases, with 11 bases remaining between them. The CDR3 here is CASGRRSSYNEQFF. In nucleotides, the CDR3 is TGTGCCAGCGGACGTCGTAGCTCCTACAATGAGCAGTTCTTC.

The chain has TRBV3-1 and TRBJ2-1, with D perhaps matching TRBD1 (5 bases). Between the trimmed V and J ends, which lost 5 bases and 9 bases, there was a span of 14 bases. Germline-derived CDR1 and CDR2 are LGHDT and YNNKEL (reference sequence). This CDR3 is 13 amino acids long. DNA for the CDR3: TGTGCCAGCAGCTTCAGGGTTTTCGGTGAGCAGTTCTTC. Amino acid sequence: CASSFRVFGEQFF.

The table lists this clonotype with many counts. The chain links TRBV4-1 to TRBJ1-5; no clear D gene. CDR1 is MGHRA and CDR2 is YSYEKL in the germline V gene. This CDR3 is 15 amino acids long. Trimming took 1 base from V and 6 from J, leaving 13 bases between them. Written as DNA, the CDR3 is TGCGCCAGCAGCCAAGTCGCAGGTCCGAGTCAGCCCCAGCATTTT. Translating gives CASSQVAGPSQPQHF.

This clonotype was observed a few times. This chain uses TRBV27 with TRBJ2-3; D unresolved. Per germline, CDR1 MNHEY and CDR2 SMNVEV (reference sequence). The CDR3 spans 14 residues. Trimming removed 4 bases at V and 7 bases at J, with 15 bases between. The CDR3 protein is CASSSILVANTQYF. As DNA, the CDR3 is TGTGCCAGCAGTTCGATCCTAGTGGCCAATACGCAGTATTTT.

This clonotype was counted many times. The chain recombines TRBV3-1 with TRBJ2-6; D may be TRBD1 (6 bases). Germline CDR1 reads LGHDT; CDR2 reads YNNKEL (reference sequence). This CDR3 has 16 residues. V lost 4 bases and J lost 2, with 12 bases in between. CDR3 sequence reads: CASSPDTGTGANVLTF. CDR3 sequence (DNA): TGTGCCAGCAGCCCTGACACAGGGACTGGGGCCAACGTCCTGACTTTC.

This clonotype was observed many times. This chain connects TRBV7-9 to TRBJ2-7; 10 bases agree with TRBD2. CDR3 length: 15 amino acids. Germline V gives CDR1 SEHNR, CDR2 FQNEAQ (reference sequence). Germline trimming cut 4 bases from V and 3 bases from J; bases unmatched to any gene: 6. In DNA form, the CDR3 reads TGTGCCAGCAGCTCCCCCGGGACTAGCGACTACGAGCAGTACTTC. Protein: CASSSPGTSDYEQYF.

This clonotype was observed a few times. This chain connects TRBV28 to TRBJ2-7, with D perhaps assigned TRBD1 or TRBD2 (5 bases each). Germline V gene data show CDR1 as MDHEN and CDR2 as SYDVKM. V dropped 1 base and J dropped 10 bases, with 8 bases sitting between them. The length of the CDR3 is 11 residues. The CDR3 DNA is TGTGCCAGCAGTTTATTTGGGGGACAGTACTTC. Translated, it gives CASSLFGGQYF.

Ten or more counts support this clonotype. This chain links TRBV6-5 with TRBJ1-2, with D possibly being TRBD1 (6 bases). The germline V gene has CDR1 MNHEY and CDR2 SVGAGI. The ends were cut back, 2 bases at V and 8 bases at J, with 15 bases in the middle. The CDR3 runs 14 residues. The CDR3 region has the DNA TGTGCCAGCAGTTACCAAACAGGGTCTCAAGGCTACACCTTC. Encoded protein: CASSYQTGSQGYTF.

This clonotype was recorded a few times. The chain carries TRBV12-3 or TRBV12-4 and TRBJ2-2, with D perhaps being TRBD1 or TRBD2 (5 bases each). The CDR3 has 15 residues. Trimming cost V 5 bases and J 4 bases, with 14 bases left between them. The CDR3 DNA reads TGTGCCAGCAGTGTCACCGGGACCCCCACCGGGGAGCTGTTTTTT. Amino acid sequence: CASSVTGTPTGELFF.

This clonotype was seen at least ten times. The chain carries TRBV20-1 and TRBJ2-3, with D uncertain. The CDR3 runs 14 residues. In germline, CDR1 is DFQATT, CDR2 SNEGSKA (reference sequence). V shed 2 bases and J shed 0 bases, with 9 bases lying between them. The CDR3 bases are TGCAGTGCTAGACGGGCCAGCAGCACAGATACGCAGTATTTT. Its translation is CSARRASSTDTQYF.

In this sample, this clonotype turned up many times. The chain employs TRBV29-1 and TRBJ1-1, with 7 positions matching TRBD1. V was clipped by 0 bases and J by 5 bases; unmatched bases: 6. Looked up from germline, CDR1 is SQVTM and CDR2 is ANQGSEA. The CDR3 has 14 residues. The CDR3 region has the DNA TGCAGCGTTGAAGAGACAGGGTGGGATACTGAAGCTTTCTTT. Encoded protein: CSVEETGWDTEAFF. Full variable domain (missing parts from reference TRBV29-1 and TRBJ1-1): SAVISQKPSRDICQRGTSLTIQCQVDSQVTMMFWYRQQPGQSLTLIATANQGSEATYESGFVIDKFPISRPNLTFSTLTVSNMSPEDSSIYLCSVEETGWDTEAFFGQGTRLTVV.